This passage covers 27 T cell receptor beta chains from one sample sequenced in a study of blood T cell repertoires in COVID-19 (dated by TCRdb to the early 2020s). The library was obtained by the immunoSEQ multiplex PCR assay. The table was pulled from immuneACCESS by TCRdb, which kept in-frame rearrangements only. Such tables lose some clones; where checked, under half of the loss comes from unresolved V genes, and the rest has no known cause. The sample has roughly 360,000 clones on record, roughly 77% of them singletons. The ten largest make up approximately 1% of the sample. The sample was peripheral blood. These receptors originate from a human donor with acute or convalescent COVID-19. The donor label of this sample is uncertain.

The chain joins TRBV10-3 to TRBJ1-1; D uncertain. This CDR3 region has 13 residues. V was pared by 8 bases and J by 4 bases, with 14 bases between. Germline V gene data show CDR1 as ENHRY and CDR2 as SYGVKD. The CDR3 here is CAIRGEVSTEAFF. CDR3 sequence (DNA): TGTGCCATCCGTGGGGAGGTGAGCACTGAAGCTTTCTTT.

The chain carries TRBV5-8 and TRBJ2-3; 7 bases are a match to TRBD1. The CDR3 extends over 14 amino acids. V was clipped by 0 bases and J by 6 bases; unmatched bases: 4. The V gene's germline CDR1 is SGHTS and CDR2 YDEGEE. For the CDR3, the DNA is TGTGCCAGCAGCTTGGTCAGGGGGACGGATACGCAGTATTTT. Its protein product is CASSLVRGTDTQYF.

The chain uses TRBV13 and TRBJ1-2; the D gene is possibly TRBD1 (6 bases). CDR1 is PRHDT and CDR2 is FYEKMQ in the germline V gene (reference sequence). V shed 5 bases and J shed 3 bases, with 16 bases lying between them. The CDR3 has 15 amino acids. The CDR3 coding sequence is TGTGCCAGCAGCGGTAGGGACAACCCCTACTATGGCTACACCTTC. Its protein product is CASSGRDNPYYGYTF.

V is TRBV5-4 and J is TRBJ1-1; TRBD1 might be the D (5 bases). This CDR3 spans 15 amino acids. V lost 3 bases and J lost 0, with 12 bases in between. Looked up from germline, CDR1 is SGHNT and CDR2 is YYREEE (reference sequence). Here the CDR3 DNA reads TGTGCCAGCAGCTCTGACAGCATGATGAACACTGAAGCTTTCTTT. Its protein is CASSSDSMMNTEAFF.

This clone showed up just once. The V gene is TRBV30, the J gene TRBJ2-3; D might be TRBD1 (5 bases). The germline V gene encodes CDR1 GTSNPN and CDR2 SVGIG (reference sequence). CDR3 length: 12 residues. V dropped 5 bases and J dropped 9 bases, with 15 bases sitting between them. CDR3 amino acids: CAWDPGSGTQYF. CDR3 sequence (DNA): TGTGCCTGGGACCCGGGCTCAGGGACGCAGTATTTT.

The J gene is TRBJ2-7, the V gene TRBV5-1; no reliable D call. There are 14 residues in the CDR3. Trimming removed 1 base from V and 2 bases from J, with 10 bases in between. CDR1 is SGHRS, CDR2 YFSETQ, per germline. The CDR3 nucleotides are TGCGCCAGCAGCTTGACAGTCTTTACCTACGAGCAGTACTTC. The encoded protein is CASSLTVFTYEQYF. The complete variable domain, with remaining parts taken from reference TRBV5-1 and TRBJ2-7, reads KAGVTQTPRYLIKTRGQQVTLSCSPISGHRSVSWYQQTPGQGLQFLFEYFSETQRNKGNFPGRFSGRQFSNSRSEMNVSTLELGDSALYLCASSLTVFTYEQYFGPGTRLTVT.

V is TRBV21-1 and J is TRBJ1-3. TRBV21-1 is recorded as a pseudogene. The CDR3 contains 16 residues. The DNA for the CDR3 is TGTGCCAGCAGCAAAGCGCGCGCCGCCTCTGGAAACACCATATATTTT. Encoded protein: CASSKARAASGNTIYF.

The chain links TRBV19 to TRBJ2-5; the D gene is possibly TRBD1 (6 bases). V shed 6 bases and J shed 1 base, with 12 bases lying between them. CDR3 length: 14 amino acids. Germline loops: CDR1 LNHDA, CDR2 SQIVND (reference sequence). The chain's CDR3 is CASSHRVLQETQYF. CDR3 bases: TGTGCCAGTAGCCACAGGGTGCTCCAAGAGACCCAGTACTTC.

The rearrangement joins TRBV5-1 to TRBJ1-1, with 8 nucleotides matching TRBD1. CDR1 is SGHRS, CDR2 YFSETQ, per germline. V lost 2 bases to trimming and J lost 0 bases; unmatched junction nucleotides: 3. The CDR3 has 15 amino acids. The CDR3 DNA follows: TGCGCCAGCAGCTTTTTGACAGGGGTGAACACTGAAGCTTTCTTT. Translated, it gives CASSFLTGVNTEAFF.

The CDR3 bases are TGTGCCAGCAGCTTGTCGGGTCGAGAGACCCAGTACTTC. This encodes CASSLSGRETQYF. The chain joins TRBV7-9 to TRBJ2-5; D unresolved. V lost 3 bases and J 4 bases, leaving 9 bases between the germline ends. CDR1 and CDR2 from the germline V gene are SEHNR and FQNEAQ (reference sequence). The CDR3 runs 13 residues.

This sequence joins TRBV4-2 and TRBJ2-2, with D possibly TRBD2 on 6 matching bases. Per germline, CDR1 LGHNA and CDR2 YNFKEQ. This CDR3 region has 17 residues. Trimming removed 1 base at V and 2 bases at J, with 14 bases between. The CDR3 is CASSQGGGLINTGELFF. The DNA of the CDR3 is TGTGCCAGCAGCCAAGGTGGGGGACTTATCAACACCGGGGAGCTGTTTTTT.

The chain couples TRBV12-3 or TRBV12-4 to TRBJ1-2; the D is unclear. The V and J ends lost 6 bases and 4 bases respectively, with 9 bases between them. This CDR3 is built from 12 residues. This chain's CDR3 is CASSGVSYGYTF. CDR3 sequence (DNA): TGTGCCAGCAGCGGGGTTAGCTATGGCTACACCTTC.

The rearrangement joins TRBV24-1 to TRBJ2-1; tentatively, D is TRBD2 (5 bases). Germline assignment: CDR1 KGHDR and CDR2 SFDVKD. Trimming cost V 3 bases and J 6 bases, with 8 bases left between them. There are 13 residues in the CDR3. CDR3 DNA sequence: TGTGCCACCAGTGATGGAGGTTCCAATGAGCAGTTCTTC. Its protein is CATSDGGSNEQFF.

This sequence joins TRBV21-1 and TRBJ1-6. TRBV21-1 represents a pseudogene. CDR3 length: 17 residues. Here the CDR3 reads CASSKVKPGKYNSPLHF. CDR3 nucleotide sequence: TGTGCCAGCAGCAAAGTAAAACCGGGGAAATATAATTCACCCCTCCACTTT.

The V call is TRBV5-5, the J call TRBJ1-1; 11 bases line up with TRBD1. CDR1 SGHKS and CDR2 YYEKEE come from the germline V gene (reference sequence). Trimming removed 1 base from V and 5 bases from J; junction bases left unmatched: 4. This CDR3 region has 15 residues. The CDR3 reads CASSLFGTGGTEAFF. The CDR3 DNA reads TGTGCCAGCAGCTTGTTCGGGACAGGGGGTACTGAAGCTTTCTTT.

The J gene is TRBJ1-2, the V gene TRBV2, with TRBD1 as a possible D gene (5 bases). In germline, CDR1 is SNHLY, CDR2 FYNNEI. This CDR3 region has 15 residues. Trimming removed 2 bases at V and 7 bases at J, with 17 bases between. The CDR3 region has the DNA TGTGCCAGCAGTGAAACCGGACAACCCTCGGGTGGCTACACCTTC. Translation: CASSETGQPSGGYTF.

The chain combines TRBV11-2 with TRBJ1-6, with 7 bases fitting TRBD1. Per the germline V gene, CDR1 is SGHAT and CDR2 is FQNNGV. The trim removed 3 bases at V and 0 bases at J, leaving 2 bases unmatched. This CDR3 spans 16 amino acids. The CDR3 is CASSFTGASYNSPLHF. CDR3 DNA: TGTGCCAGCAGCTTCACAGGGGCCTCCTATAATTCACCCCTCCACTTT.

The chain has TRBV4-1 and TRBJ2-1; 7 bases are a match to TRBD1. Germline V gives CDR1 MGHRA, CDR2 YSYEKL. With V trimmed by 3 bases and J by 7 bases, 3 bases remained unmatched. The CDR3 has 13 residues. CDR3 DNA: TGCGCCAGCAGCCAGACAGGGTCGAATGAGCAGTTCTTC. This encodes CASSQTGSNEQFF.

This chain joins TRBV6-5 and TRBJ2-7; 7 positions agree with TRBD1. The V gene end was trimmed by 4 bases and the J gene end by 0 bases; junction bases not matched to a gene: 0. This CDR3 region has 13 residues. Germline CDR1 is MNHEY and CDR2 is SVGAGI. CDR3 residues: CASSWDSSYEQYF. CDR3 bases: TGTGCCAGCAGTTGGGACAGCTCCTACGAGCAGTACTTC.

CDR3 in amino acids: CASSYRWNTEAFF. The CDR3 DNA is TGTGCCAGCAGCTATCGGTGGAACACTGAAGCTTTCTTT. The genes are TRBV11-1 and TRBJ1-1; D uncertain. The CDR3 has 13 amino acids. Germline CDR1 SGHAT, CDR2 FQDESV (reference sequence). Trimming took 4 bases from V and 1 from J, leaving 7 bases between them.

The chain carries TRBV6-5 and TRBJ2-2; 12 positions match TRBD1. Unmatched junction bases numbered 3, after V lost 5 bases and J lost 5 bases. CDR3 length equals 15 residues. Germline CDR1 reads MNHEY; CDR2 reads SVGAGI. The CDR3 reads CASSRDRGLTGELFF. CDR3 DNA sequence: TGTGCCAGCAGTCGGGACAGGGGGCTAACCGGGGAGCTGTTTTTT.

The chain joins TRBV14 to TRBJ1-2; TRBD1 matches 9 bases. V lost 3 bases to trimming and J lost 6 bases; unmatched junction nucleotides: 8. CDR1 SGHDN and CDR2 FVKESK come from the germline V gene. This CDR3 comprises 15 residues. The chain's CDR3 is CASSQPGQGKNGYTF. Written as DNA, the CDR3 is TGTGCCAGCAGCCAGCCGGGACAGGGCAAGAATGGCTACACCTTC.

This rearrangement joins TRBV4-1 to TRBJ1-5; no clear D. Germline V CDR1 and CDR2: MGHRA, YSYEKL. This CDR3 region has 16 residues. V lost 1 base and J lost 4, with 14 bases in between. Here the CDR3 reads CASSQAGYRTNQPQHF. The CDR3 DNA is TGCGCCAGCAGCCAAGCGGGGTACAGAACTAATCAGCCCCAGCATTTT.

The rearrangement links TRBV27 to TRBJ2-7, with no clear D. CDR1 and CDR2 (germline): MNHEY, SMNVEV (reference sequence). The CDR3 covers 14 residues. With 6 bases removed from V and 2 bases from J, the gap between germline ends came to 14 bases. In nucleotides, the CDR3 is TGTGCCAGCAGAGTAGCATCACCGCCCTACGAGCAGTACTTC. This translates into CASRVASPPYEQYF.

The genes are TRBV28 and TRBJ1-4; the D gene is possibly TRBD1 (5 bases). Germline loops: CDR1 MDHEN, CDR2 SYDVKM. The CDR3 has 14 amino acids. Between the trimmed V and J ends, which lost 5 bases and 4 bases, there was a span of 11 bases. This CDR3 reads CASSNGGNNEKLFF. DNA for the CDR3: TGTGCCAGCAGTAATGGGGGGAATAATGAAAAACTGTTTTTT.

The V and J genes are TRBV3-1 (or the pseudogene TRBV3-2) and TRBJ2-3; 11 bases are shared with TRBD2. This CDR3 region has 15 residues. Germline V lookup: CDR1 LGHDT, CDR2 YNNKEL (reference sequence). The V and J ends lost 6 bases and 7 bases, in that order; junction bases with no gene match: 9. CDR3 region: CASRIAGGPENTQYF. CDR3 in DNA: TGTGCCAGCAGAATAGCGGGAGGGCCGGAAAATACGCAGTATTTT.

The DNA for the CDR3 is TGTGCCAGCATCCAGGGAGGGAGGGACGAGCAGTACTTC. Translated, it gives CASIQGGRDEQYF. The chain joins TRBV2 to TRBJ2-7, with 7 positions matching TRBD2. This CDR3 region has 13 residues. Germline CDR1 SNHLY, CDR2 FYNNEI. V was clipped by 7 bases and J by 5 bases; unmatched bases: 8.